A single sample gave rise to the 14 T cell receptor beta chains below, sequenced in a study of blood T cell repertoires in COVID-19. Data came from immunoSEQ multiplex PCR; TCRdb stores just in-frame clones and leaves some out. The sample consists of 110,000 to 150,000 clones, 75% to 85% of them appearing once. The sequencing input was peripheral blood. These receptors were obtained from a man aged 55 to 69 with active or convalescent COVID-19.

The gene calls are TRBV6-5 and TRBJ1-1, with unresolved D. CDR3 length equals 10 residues. Trimming took 7 bases from V and 9 from J, leaving 9 bases between them. CDR1 is MNHEY and CDR2 is SVGAGI in the germline V gene. The DNA of the CDR3 is TGTGCCAGCATGGCGGGTAAAGCTTTCTTT. It codes for CASMAGKAFF.

This sequence joins TRBV6-6 and TRBJ2-5; a possible D gene is TRBD1 (5 bases). In germline, CDR1 is MNHNY, CDR2 SVGAGI (reference sequence). The CDR3 runs to 15 residues. The V and J ends lost 6 bases and 5 bases respectively, with 19 bases between them. The DNA for the CDR3 is TGTGCCAGCAGCACCTCCAGGGAAGTCTGGGAGACCCAGTACTTC. This translates into CASSTSREVWETQYF.

V is TRBV6-5 and J is TRBJ2-7; 8 bases are shared with TRBD1. V trimming: 7 bases; J trimming: 2 bases; junction bases outside the gene matches: 7. The CDR3 is made up of 14 amino acids. Germline loops: CDR1 MNHEY, CDR2 SVGAGI. As DNA, the CDR3 is TGTGCCAGCAATTCCGGACAGGGAGCCTACGAGCAGTACTTC. Protein product: CASNSGQGAYEQYF.

This chain joins TRBV6-5 and TRBJ1-4, with 8 bases aligning to TRBD1. The junction had 8 bases not matched to a gene; V was cut back by 6 bases and J by 5 bases. The CDR3 sequence is 15 residues long. Germline CDR1 MNHEY, CDR2 SVGAGI. CDR3 sequence reads: CASSWTGRFNEKLFF. The CDR3 nucleotides are TGTGCCAGCAGCTGGACAGGGCGGTTCAATGAAAAACTGTTTTTT.

The chain couples TRBV13 to TRBJ1-6; D call uncertain. Germline loops: CDR1 PRHDT, CDR2 FYEKMQ (reference sequence). Trimming stripped 2 bases from V and 11 bases from J, with 7 bases between. This CDR3 is built from 12 residues. CDR3 protein: CASSLRATPLHF. The CDR3 region has the DNA TGTGCCAGCAGCTTACGCGCAACACCCCTCCACTTT.

V usage is TRBV5-1 and J usage is TRBJ2-3, with D hard to call. CDR1 and CDR2 from the germline V gene are SGHRS and YFSETQ. Deletions cut 6 bases from V and 0 bases from J, with 2 bases between. CDR3 length equals 11 residues. The CDR3 coding sequence is TGCGCCAGCACTAGCACAGATACGCAGTATTTT. Its protein is CASTSTDTQYF.

This clone was detected a few times. The V call is TRBV13, the J call TRBJ2-6; D perhaps matches TRBD1 (5 bases). Trimming pared 3 bases from V and 2 bases from J, leaving 11 bases between. Germline V gene sequence: CDR1 PRHDT, CDR2 FYEKMQ (reference sequence). The CDR3 is 16 residues long. CDR3 region: CASSFRQGPGANVLTF. The CDR3 DNA reads TGTGCCAGCAGCTTTCGTCAGGGCCCTGGGGCCAACGTCCTGACTTTC. Variable domain in full (rest from reference TRBV13 and TRBJ2-6): AAGVIQSPRHLIKEKRETATLKCYPIPRHDTVYWYQQGPGQDPQFLISFYEKMQSDKGSIPDRFSAQQFSDYHSELNMSSLELGDSALYFCASSFRQGPGANVLTFGAGSRLTVL.

The chain recombines TRBV7-2 with TRBJ2-7; 8 bases are shared with TRBD2. This CDR3 has 15 residues. With V trimmed by 4 bases and J by 0 bases, 5 bases remained unmatched. Germline CDR1 SGHTA, CDR2 FQGNSA. The CDR3 here is CASSSVAGSSYEQYF. CDR3 DNA: TGTGCCAGCAGCTCCGTAGCGGGGAGCTCCTACGAGCAGTACTTC. The whole variable domain, filled in from reference TRBV7-2 and TRBJ2-7, reads GAGVSQSPSNKVTEKGKDVELRCDPISGHTALYWYRQSLGQGLEFLIYFQGNSAPDKSGLPSDRFSAERTGGSVSTLTIQRTQQEDSAVYLCASSSVAGSSYEQYFGPGTRLTVT.

The J gene is TRBJ1-5, the V gene TRBV7-9; 9 bases are a match to TRBD1. The CDR3 is 15 residues long. CDR1 SEHNR and CDR2 FQNEAQ come from the germline V gene (reference sequence). Trimming took 5 bases from V and 3 from J; bases not matched to a gene: 5. The CDR3: CASSQGTGTNQPQHF. The CDR3 bases are TGTGCCAGCAGCCAAGGGACAGGGACCAATCAGCCCCAGCATTTT.

There are a few counts of this clone. This chain connects TRBV6-2 or TRBV6-3 to TRBJ2-5; 9 bases line up with TRBD1. Germline V gives CDR1 MNHEY, CDR2 SVGEGT. The V segment lost 0 bases and the J segment 5 bases; nucleotides outside the gene matches: 7. This CDR3 region has 16 residues. Written as DNA, the CDR3 is TGTGCCAGCAGTTACTCGTGGGGACAGGGTTGGGAGACCCAGTACTTC. It specifies CASSYSWGQGWETQYF.

This chain joins TRBV24-1 and TRBJ1-2; 12 nucleotides match TRBD1. The ends lost 4 bases at V and 7 bases at J; junction bases unmatched: 6. Germline V lookup: CDR1 KGHDR, CDR2 SFDVKD. The CDR3 runs 15 residues. CDR3 sequence: CATSDPGQGAGGYTF. The CDR3 DNA sequence: TGTGCCACCAGTGACCCGGGACAGGGGGCTGGTGGCTACACCTTC.

The chain employs TRBV9 and TRBJ1-1; TRBD1 matches 7 bases. CDR1 and CDR2 from the germline V gene are SGDLS and YYNGEE. This CDR3 region has 17 residues. The V gene end was trimmed by 3 bases and the J gene end by 0 bases; junction bases not matched to a gene: 11. CDR3 DNA: TGTGCCAGCAGCGCCTCTAGGACAGGAGACATGAACACTGAAGCTTTCTTT. This codes for CASSASRTGDMNTEAFF.

This chain links TRBV5-1 with TRBJ1-6; TRBD1 aligns across 7 bases. With 6 bases clipped from V and 7 bases from J, the junction kept 4 bases outside the gene matches. Germline CDR1 reads SGHRS; CDR2 reads YFSETQ. This CDR3 is 13 amino acids long. The chain's CDR3 is CASMEGANSPLHF. For the CDR3, the DNA is TGCGCCAGCATGGAGGGGGCCAATTCACCCCTCCACTTT.

The CDR3 sequence: CASSPPGLEGETQYF. CDR3 coding DNA: TGTGCCAGCAGCCCCCCGGGACTAGAGGGGGAGACCCAGTACTTC. This chain connects TRBV7-8 to TRBJ2-5, with 8 bases aligning to TRBD2. From germline, CDR1 is SGHVS and CDR2 FQNEAQ. J lost 5 bases, V lost 5 bases, and 10 bases had no gene match. The CDR3 is 15 amino acids.